These T cell receptor beta chains were read from a single sample in a study. In TCRdb, the 5' RACE reads were re-called with MiXCR into one record per CDR3 protein. The sample shows approximately 6,200 distinct CDR3 sequences, about a third of them seen only once. Material: naive CD4+ T cells sorted from a lymph node. These receptors all stem from a female donor with breast cancer. CDR3s include the opening cysteine and the closing phenylalanine or tryptophan. Each record gives: D gene, J gene, clone size, V gene, CDR3 protein, CDR3 DNA. A D gene is named only where the DNA matches it firmly. Not all rows give a size; the values are once, few, many and, for expanded clones, a class.

TRBD1	TRBJ1-5	medium-sized	TRBV7-2	CASSTRTGPNQPQHF	TGTGCCAGCAGCACCCGGACAGGACCTAATCAGCCCCAGCATTTT
TRBD2	TRBJ2-1	once	TRBV4-2	CASSRGTSSAYNEQFF	TGTGCCAGCAGCCGAGGGACTAGCAGCGCCTACAATGAGCAGTTCTTC
NA	TRBJ1-3	NA	TRBV18	CASSHDFGTGNTIYF	TGTGCCAGCTCACATGACTTCGGGACCGGAAACACCATATATTTT
TRBD1	TRBJ1-1	medium-sized	TRBV5-1	CASSLTGVGEAFF	TGCGCCAGCAGCTTAACAGGGGTGGGTGAAGCTTTCTTT
NA	TRBJ2-7	few	TRBV20-1	CSARGAGTRAYEQYF	TGCAGTGCTAGGGGGGCCGGGACTCGCGCCTACGAGCAGTACTTC
NA	TRBJ1-1	few	TRBV2	CASSDDRNTEAFF	TGTGCCAGCAGTGACGACAGGAACACTGAAGCTTTCTTT
TRBD2	TRBJ2-1	medium-sized	TRBV6-1	CASSPGLAGGLTDEQFF	TGTGCCAGCAGTCCGGGACTAGCGGGAGGGTTAACCGATGAGCAGTTCTTC
TRBD2	TRBJ2-7	NA	TRBV11-2	CASSSGTSVHEQYF	TGTGCCAGCAGCTCCGGGACTAGCGTCCACGAGCAGTACTTC
NA	TRBJ1-4	NA	TRBV4-1	CASSRTGTRNEKLFF	TGCGCCAGCAGCCGGACCGGGACCCGGAATGAAAAACTGTTTTTT
NA	TRBJ1-5	few	TRBV4-2	CASSQDPDSNNQPQHF	TGTGCCAGCAGCCAAGATCCAGACAGTAACAATCAGCCCCAGCATTTT
NA	TRBJ2-3	medium-sized	TRBV27	CASSSQSDTQYF	TGTGCCAGCAGTTCTCAGTCAGATACGCAGTATTTT
TRBD1	TRBJ1-3	NA	TRBV2	CASMSGGSSGNTVYF	TGTGCCAGCATGTCAGGGGGCTCATCGGGAAACACCGTATATTTT
TRBD2	TRBJ2-3	medium-sized	TRBV12-5	CASGLRVAGGDDTQYF	TGTGCTAGTGGTTTGCGGGTAGCGGGAGGCGACGATACGCAGTATTTT
TRBD2	TRBJ2-5	few	TRBV19	CASSIWTSGDQETQYF	TGTGCCAGTAGTATATGGACTAGCGGGGACCAAGAGACCCAGTACTTC
NA	TRBJ2-1	medium-sized	TRBV12-3/TRBV12-4	CASSPTFLGGSYNEQFF	TGTGCCAGCAGCCCAACGTTCCTGGGAGGTTCCTACAATGAGCAGTTCTTC
TRBD1	TRBJ2-7	medium-sized	TRBV5-6	CASSLVPGQGSYEQYF	TGTGCCAGCAGCTTGGTACCGGGACAGGGCTCCTACGAGCAGTACTTC
TRBD1	TRBJ1-2	medium-sized	TRBV18	CASSPGTGSLYGYTF	TGTGCCAGCTCACCAGGGACAGGGAGTCTCTATGGCTACACCTTC
TRBD1	TRBJ2-7	medium-sized	TRBV29-1	CSYSIGTGWNEQYF	TGCAGCTATTCCATTGGGACAGGGTGGAACGAGCAGTACTTC
TRBD1	TRBJ2-1	medium-sized	TRBV7-2	CASSLAGGADEQFF	TGTGCCAGCAGCTTAGCAGGGGGCGCTGATGAGCAGTTCTTC
NA	TRBJ1-2	NA	TRBV2	CASSERVASQHGYTF	TGTGCCAGCAGTGAAAGAGTTGCAAGTCAGCATGGCTACACCTTC
NA	TRBJ1-2	few	TRBV5-1	CASSLDGTVTNYGYTF	TGCGCCAGCAGCTTGGACGGGACCGTCACTAACTATGGCTACACCTTC
NA	TRBJ1-1	NA	TRBV6-6	CASSYRVNAEAFF	TGTGCCAGCAGCTATCGGGTGAACGCTGAAGCTTTCTTT
NA	TRBJ2-7	large	TRBV5-1	CASSSGENEQYF	TGCGCCAGCAGCTCCGGAGAGAATGAGCAGTACTTC
TRBD1	TRBJ2-4	NA	TRBV12-3/TRBV12-4	CASSSRGQGDINIQYF	TGTGCCAGCAGTTCCAGGGGACAGGGGGATATAAACATTCAGTACTTC
NA	TRBJ2-2	medium-sized	TRBV24-1	CATSDVGGTGELFF	TGTGCCACCAGTGATGTGGGGGGAACCGGGGAGCTGTTTTTT
NA	TRBJ1-5	medium-sized	TRBV2	CASSGRGQQPQHF	TGTGCCAGCAGCGGTAGGGGCCAACAGCCCCAGCATTTT
NA	TRBJ2-5	NA	TRBV20-1	CSAGQQGHWETQYF	TGCAGTGCTGGGCAACAGGGTCACTGGGAGACCCAGTACTTC
TRBD2	TRBJ2-3	NA	TRBV12-3/TRBV12-4	CASSPTLAGGAGTDTQYF	TGTGCCAGCAGTCCGACTCTAGCGGGGGGCGCCGGCACAGATACGCAGTATTTT
NA	TRBJ2-3	medium-sized	TRBV11-2	CASSLGVSTDTQYF	TGTGCCAGCAGCTTGGGGGTTAGCACAGATACGCAGTATTTT
NA	TRBJ1-1	NA	TRBV7-9	CASSPGVRTEAFF	TGTGCCAGCAGCCCAGGGGTACGAACTGAAGCTTTCTTT
TRBD1	TRBJ2-5	few	TRBV12-3/TRBV12-4	CASSWTGGAETQYF	TGTGCCAGCAGTTGGACAGGGGGCGCGGAGACCCAGTACTTC
TRBD2	TRBJ2-2	NA	TRBV5-6	CASSTLGGAGNTGELFF	TGTGCCAGCAGCACCCTGGGAGGGGCAGGGAACACCGGGGAGCTGTTTTTT
NA	TRBJ2-2	few	TRBV27	CASRIGVMTGELFF	TGTGCCAGCAGGATAGGGGTTATGACCGGGGAGCTGTTTTTT
NA	TRBJ2-7	medium-sized	TRBV23-1	CASRPPPEEQYF	TGCGCCAGCAGGCCCCCTCCCGAGGAGCAGTACTTC
NA	TRBJ2-2	NA	TRBV14	CASSQDLPGPNTGELFF	TGTGCCAGCAGCCAAGATCTCCCAGGACCTAACACCGGGGAGCTGTTTTTT
TRBD1	TRBJ1-2	NA	TRBV28	CASSWDRGRGYGYTF	TGTGCCAGCAGTTGGGACAGGGGCAGGGGCTATGGCTACACCTTC
NA	TRBJ1-1	large	TRBV29-1	CSARRSEAFF	TGCAGCGCCAGACGGTCTGAAGCTTTCTTT
NA	TRBJ1-1	few	TRBV4-3	CASSQGTGYGDTEAFF	TGCGCCAGCAGCCAAGGAACAGGGTACGGGGACACTGAAGCTTTCTTT
TRBD1	TRBJ2-1	medium-sized	TRBV4-2	CASSQAGQDGNEQFF	TGTGCCAGCAGCCAAGCGGGACAGGACGGGAATGAGCAGTTCTTC
TRBD2	TRBJ2-1	NA	TRBV7-9	CASTPQAGVLYNEQFF	TGTGCCAGCACCCCTCAGGCGGGAGTCCTTTACAATGAGCAGTTCTTC
TRBD1	TRBJ1-2	medium-sized	TRBV12-3/TRBV12-4	CASTDRETHGYTF	TGTGCCAGCACGGACAGGGAGACGCATGGCTACACCTTC
TRBD1	TRBJ2-7	medium-sized	TRBV15	CAARDTGDYEQYF	TGTGCCGCCAGAGACACAGGGGACTACGAGCAGTACTTC
NA	TRBJ2-2	few	TRBV18	CASSPRGVGVPGELFF	TGTGCCAGCTCACCGCGGGGCGTGGGAGTCCCCGGGGAGCTGTTTTTT
NA	TRBJ2-1	few	TRBV7-2	CASSLAGGPHNEQFF	TGTGCCAGCAGCTTAGCGGGGGGGCCACACAATGAGCAGTTCTTC
NA	TRBJ1-2	few	TRBV20-1	CSALHPGTRGGYTF	TGCAGTGCCCTACACCCCGGGACACGTGGCGGCTACACCTTC
NA	TRBJ2-5	medium-sized	TRBV5-8	CASSPGQLQETQYF	TGTGCCAGCAGCCCCGGACAACTCCAAGAGACCCAGTACTTC
NA	TRBJ1-4	NA	TRBV28	CASSFGGATSEELFF	TGTGCCAGCAGTTTTGGCGGAGCAACTAGTGAAGAACTGTTTTTT
NA	TRBJ2-5	once	TRBV2	CASSEDARDWETQYF	TGTGCCAGCAGTGAAGACGCCAGGGATTGGGAGACCCAGTACTTC
TRBD2	TRBJ2-7	NA	TRBV7-2	CASSLAGSGRAKYEQYF	TGTGCCAGCAGCTTAGCGGGTAGCGGGAGGGCCAAGTACGAGCAGTACTTC
NA	TRBJ1-2	NA	TRBV19	CASSIGLANYGYTF	TGTGCCAGTAGTATCGGCTTAGCTAACTATGGCTACACCTTC
TRBD2	TRBJ2-3	medium-sized	TRBV7-2	CASSFLSGGRTDTQYF	TGTGCCAGCAGCTTTCTTAGCGGGGGCCGCACAGATACGCAGTATTTT
TRBD1	TRBJ1-1	few	TRBV12-3/TRBV12-4	CASIPGQDYDMNTEAFF	TGTGCCAGCATACCGGGACAGGACTACGACATGAACACTGAAGCTTTCTTT
TRBD1	TRBJ1-5	medium-sized	TRBV12-3/TRBV12-4	CASSLAGQGGNQPQHF	TGTGCCAGCAGTTTAGCTGGACAGGGAGGTAATCAGCCCCAGCATTTT
NA	TRBJ2-3	few	TRBV28	CASSKGSSSKGADTQYF	TGTGCCAGCAGCAAGGGGTCATCATCCAAGGGCGCAGATACGCAGTATTTT
NA	TRBJ2-3	few	TRBV30	CAWSLFGGASTDTQYF	TGTGCCTGGAGTCTCTTTGGCGGCGCCAGCACAGATACGCAGTATTTT
TRBD1	TRBJ2-1	NA	TRBV7-2	CASSTTTGTGLNEQFF	TGTGCCAGCAGCACTACGACCGGGACAGGGCTCAATGAGCAGTTCTTC
NA	TRBJ2-1	NA	TRBV2	CASSVTPGIYNEQFF	TGTGCCAGCAGTGTGACTCCCGGGATTTACAATGAGCAGTTCTTC
TRBD1	TRBJ1-2	NA	TRBV7-8	CASSPSQGAGGYTF	TGTGCCAGCAGCCCCTCACAGGGGGCTGGAGGCTACACCTTC
NA	TRBJ1-1	NA	TRBV30	CAWSVRRSVAEAFF	TGTGCCTGGAGTGTACGGCGGTCCGTAGCTGAAGCTTTCTTT
NA	TRBJ2-1	medium-sized	TRBV5-6	CASSLLGRGPREQFF	TGTGCCAGCAGCCTTCTTGGACGGGGGCCCAGAGAGCAGTTCTTC